These 21 T cell receptor beta chains were sequenced from one sample in a study of identical twins listed by TCRdb under 2016. Libraries came from 5' RACE. The instrument was an Illumina HiSeq 2000. Using fastp at Q25 and MiXCR, TCRdb reprocessed the public reads and kept productive beta chains. A single entry per CDR3 protein holds the most common genes and DNA from its merged rows. This sample holds a few hundred thousand distinct CDR3 sequences; 5% to 7% were observed only once. The ten most abundant clones make up approximately 15% of the sample. The same data also contributed to another study, on T cells expressing NK-cell markers.

The sample consisted of CD8+ T cells sorted from blood. The receptor set was obtained from a young woman in good health.

This clonotype was seen at least ten times. This sequence joins TRBV7-9 and TRBJ2-5; TRBD2 aligns across 8 bases. The CDR3 runs to 16 residues. V shed 5 bases, J shed 2 bases, and the junction held 10 bases outside the gene matches. Germline CDR1 reads SEHNR; CDR2 reads FQNEAQ (reference sequence). In DNA, the CDR3 is TGTGCCAGCAGCCACCGGCTAGCGGGCCTACAAGAGACCCAGTACTTC. Its protein is CASSHRLAGLQETQYF.

This clonotype came up many times. V is TRBV6-4 and J is TRBJ2-1; TRBD2 aligns across 10 bases. Germline V gives CDR1 MRHNA, CDR2 SNTAGT. This CDR3 is 18 amino acids long. V dropped 4 bases and J dropped 12; count of bases not matched to a gene: 21. Written as DNA, the CDR3 is TGTGCCAGCAGTGGGGAATTAGCGGGAGGAGGAGCCATTTCAGGGCAGTTCTTC. This codes for CASSGELAGGGAISGQFF.

The sample holds a few counts of this clonotype. The gene calls are TRBV27 and TRBJ2-3, with 10 nucleotides matching TRBD1. CDR3 length equals 15 residues. CDR1 and CDR2 (germline): MNHEY, SMNVEV (reference sequence). Trimming removed 6 bases from V and 8 bases from J; junction bases left unmatched: 11. The DNA of the CDR3 is TGTGCCAGCAGACCGACAGGGGGCCTACAGGGTACGCAGTATTTT. As protein: CASRPTGGLQGTQYF.

This clonotype appeared a few times. V is TRBV6-1 and J is TRBJ2-7; TRBD1 might be the D (6 bases). V was cut by 6 bases and J by 2 bases, with 20 bases left in between. The length of the CDR3 is 16 residues. Germline lookup yields CDR1 MNHNS and CDR2 SASEGT. As DNA, the CDR3 is TGTGCCAGCAGCCCACCTACTAGGACAGCTACCTACGAGCAGTACTTC. Protein: CASSPPTRTATYEQYF.

In this sample, this clonotype turned up many times. The chain has TRBV5-8 and TRBJ2-7; D unresolved. The germline CDR1 and CDR2 sequences are SGHTS and YDEGEE. V dropped 0 bases and J dropped 6 bases, with 4 bases sitting between them. The CDR3 spans 11 residues. CDR3 DNA: TGTGCCAGCAGCTTGGGGGCCGAGCAGTACTTC. This gives the protein CASSLGAEQYF.

Remarks on this clonotype: A much larger clone differs from this one at a single base, so this may be a read error. The CDR3 does not close with the conserved phenylalanine or tryptophan, likely indicating a read error. The chain uses TRBV12-5 and TRBJ2-7; 9 bases line up with TRBD2. The CDR3 runs 17 residues. V shed 5 bases, J shed 1 base, and the junction held 12 bases outside the gene matches. Germline V lookup: CDR1 LGHNT, CDR2 FRNRAP. The CDR3 loop is CASGPPRGGRESYEQYL. DNA of the CDR3: TGTGCTAGTGGTCCTCCTCGGGGCGGGAGGGAGTCCTACGAGCAGTACCTC.

This clonotype was observed many times. This sequence joins TRBV6-2 or TRBV6-3 and TRBJ2-1; D call uncertain. The CDR3 is 12 amino acids. Germline V CDR1 and CDR2: MNHEY, SVGEGT. Trimming removed 5 bases at V and 3 bases at J, with 5 bases between. The CDR3 protein is CASSRDYNEQFF. The CDR3 DNA is TGTGCCAGCAGTCGAGACTACAATGAGCAGTTCTTC.

This clonotype turned up a few times. This chain joins TRBV7-8 and TRBJ2-7; the D is unclear. The CDR3 has 15 residues. Germline assignment: CDR1 SGHVS and CDR2 FQNEAQ. V dropped 3 bases and J dropped 2 bases, with 14 bases sitting between them. CDR3 nucleotide sequence: TGTGCCAGCAGCTTTAAAATTGACCTGCCCTACGAGCAGTACTTC. Protein: CASSFKIDLPYEQYF.

The chain uses TRBV7-9 and TRBJ2-5, with TRBD2 matching 10 bases. V dropped 5 bases and J dropped 2; count of bases not matched to a gene: 5. Per germline, CDR1 SEHNR and CDR2 FQNEAQ (reference sequence). There are 15 residues in the CDR3. The chain's CDR3 is CASSPGLAKQETQYF. In DNA form, the CDR3 reads TGTGCCAGCAGCCCGGGACTAGCGAAACAAGAGACCCAGTACTTC.

J is TRBJ2-7 and V is TRBV10-3; D unclear. Germline CDR1 and CDR2: ENHRY and SYGVKD. Trimming removed 0 bases at V and 5 bases at J, with 2 bases between. The CDR3 consists of 11 residues. Here the CDR3 reads CAISESHEQYF. The CDR3 DNA reads TGTGCCATCAGTGAGTCCCACGAGCAGTACTTC.

In this sample, this clonotype turned up many times. The chain couples TRBV15 to TRBJ2-5; D is tentatively TRBD1 or TRBD2 (5 bases each). With 1 base removed from V and 2 bases from J, the gap between germline ends came to 11 bases. This CDR3 spans 15 amino acids. CDR1 and CDR2 from the germline V gene are LNHNV and YYDKDF (reference sequence). The CDR3 loop reads CATSRAWGFQETQYF. CDR3 DNA: TGTGCCACCAGCAGAGCGTGGGGGTTTCAAGAGACCCAGTACTTC.

This clonotype was detected a few times. The V and J genes are TRBV9 and TRBJ1-2; no reliable D call. Per germline, CDR1 SGDLS and CDR2 YYNGEE. V gave up 6 bases and J gave up 8 bases, with 20 bases separating them. CDR3 length: 14 amino acids. CDR3: CASTSARLSQGYTF. The CDR3 coding sequence is TGTGCCAGCACCTCCGCCAGGTTAAGTCAGGGCTACACCTTC. Combining the CDR3 with reference TRBV9 and TRBJ1-2 gives the whole variable domain DSGVTQTPKHLITATGQRVTLRCSPRSGDLSVYWYQQSLDQGLQFLIQYYNGEERAKGNILERFSAQQFPDLHSELNLSSLELGDSALYFCASTSARLSQGYTFGSGTRLTVV.

This clonotype was picked up a small number of times. This chain joins TRBV9 and TRBJ2-1, with D possibly TRBD1 on 6 matching bases. The CDR3 sequence is 12 residues long. Germline CDR1 and CDR2: SGDLS and YYNGEE. The V and J ends lost 5 bases and 8 bases respectively, with 11 bases between them. CDR3 amino acids: CASRGDTDEQFF. The DNA of the CDR3 is TGTGCCAGCAGGGGGGACACCGATGAGCAGTTCTTC.

The rearrangement joins TRBV20-1 to TRBJ2-3; 8 bases map to TRBD2. The CDR3 is 18 residues long. V was pared by 3 bases and J by 2 bases, with 16 bases of the junction left unmatched. Germline CDR1 is DFQATT and CDR2 is SNEGSKA (reference sequence). The CDR3 loop is CSASDTRGTSGFTDTQYF. DNA of the CDR3: TGCAGTGCTAGTGATACCCGGGGAACTAGCGGCTTCACAGATACGCAGTATTTT.

This clonotype was seen more than once but under ten times. One end of the junction does not line up with germline, which may come from a read error. The V gene is TRBV7-9, the J gene TRBJ2-5; possible D gene TRBD1, 5 bases. Germline V gives CDR1 SEHNR, CDR2 FQNEAQ (reference sequence). The CDR3 runs to 11 residues. The chain's CDR3 is CASSLVGDQYF. CDR3 sequence (DNA): TGTGCCAGCAGTTTAGTAGGGGACCAGTACTTC.

This clonotype showed up many times. V and J are TRBV5-1 and TRBJ1-4; unclear D gene. Germline V gives CDR1 SGHRS, CDR2 YFSETQ. V lost 7 bases, J lost 8 bases, and 12 bases lay in between. The CDR3 totals 12 residues. The CDR3 sequence is CASSWVGEKLFF. DNA of the CDR3: TGCGCCAGCTCGTGGGTTGGAGAAAAACTGTTTTTT.

There are a few counts of this clonotype. The rearrangement joins TRBV6-1 to TRBJ1-2; 9 bases map to TRBD1. The germline CDR1 and CDR2 sequences are MNHNS and SASEGT. V gave up 7 bases and J gave up 8 bases; unmatched junction bases: 14. The CDR3 extends over 15 amino acids. The CDR3 DNA is TGTGCCAGCACCGGACGGTACAGGGGGCTTTGGGGCTACACCTTC. This encodes CASTGRYRGLWGYTF.

This clonotype was recorded many times. The chain recombines TRBV9 with TRBJ1-1; 8 bases match TRBD1. Germline V gene data show CDR1 as SGDLS and CDR2 as YYNGEE. The J segment lost 6 bases and the V segment lost 3 bases, leaving 1 base of the junction unmatched. CDR3 length: 12 amino acids. The CDR3 DNA reads TGTGCCAGCAGCGGGGGACAGGCTGAAGCTTTCTTT. It encodes CASSGGQAEAFF.

Many counts were recorded for this clonotype. V gene TRBV27 combines with J gene TRBJ2-7, with 8 nucleotides matching TRBD2. Trimming at V came to 2 bases and at J to 2 bases, leaving 5 bases not matched to a gene. Germline V gene sequence: CDR1 MNHEY, CDR2 SMNVEV (reference sequence). The CDR3 has 15 residues. The CDR3 DNA reads TGTGCCAGCAGTTTAGGCGGGGGGTTTACCTACGAGCAGTACTTC. It yields the protein CASSLGGGFTYEQYF.

The chain is built from TRBV6-1 and TRBJ2-7; the match to TRBD1 covers 7 bases. V gave up 7 bases and J gave up 3 bases; unmatched junction bases: 9. The CDR3 spans 14 residues. From germline, CDR1 is MNHNS and CDR2 SASEGT. The CDR3 sequence is CASMYRTGIYEQYF. DNA of the CDR3: TGTGCCAGCATGTATAGGACAGGTATCTACGAGCAGTACTTC.

In its sample, this clonotype was seen many times. This chain connects TRBV11-2 to TRBJ2-1; 16 bases are shared with TRBD2. Unmatched junction bases numbered 9, after V lost 5 bases and J lost 2 bases. This CDR3 spans 19 amino acids. Germline CDR1 and CDR2: SGHAT and FQNNGV. The CDR3 is CASSPPGLAGGPAYNEQFF. CDR3 bases: TGTGCCAGCAGCCCACCGGGACTAGCGGGAGGGCCGGCCTACAATGAGCAGTTCTTC.